This T cell receptor (beta chain) was sequenced in a study of shared T cell receptors in the human thymus. This CDR3 has 13 amino acids. The germline V gene encodes CDR1 MNHEY and CDR2 SMNVEV (reference sequence). The trim removed 4 bases at V and 6 bases at J, leaving 1 base unmatched. The protocol was immunoSEQ multiplex PCR, while the TCRdb copy is restricted to in-frame clones and leaves out a portion. The sample holds 700,000 or so clones, approximately 83% seen once. In addition, the sample was reused for a study of human thymus T cells.

The clonotype comes from a girl under two years old with a congenital heart defect. The V and J genes are TRBV27 and TRBJ1-5, with TRBD1 matching 9 bases. Input material: thymocytes. CDR3 region: CASSYRGPQPQHF. The CDR3 DNA sequence: TGTGCCAGCAGTTACAGGGGGCCTCAGCCCCAGCATTTT.